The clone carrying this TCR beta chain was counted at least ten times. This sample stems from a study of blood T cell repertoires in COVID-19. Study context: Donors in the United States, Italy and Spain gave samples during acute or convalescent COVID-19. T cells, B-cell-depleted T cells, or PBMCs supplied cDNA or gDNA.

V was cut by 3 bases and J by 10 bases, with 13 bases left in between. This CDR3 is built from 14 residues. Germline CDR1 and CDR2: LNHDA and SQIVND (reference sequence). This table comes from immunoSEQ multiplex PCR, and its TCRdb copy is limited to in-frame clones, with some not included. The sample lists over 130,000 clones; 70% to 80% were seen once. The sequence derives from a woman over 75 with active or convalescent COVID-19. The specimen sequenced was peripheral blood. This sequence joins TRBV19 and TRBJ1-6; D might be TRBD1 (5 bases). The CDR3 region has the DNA TGTGCCAGTAGTATTGCAGGGTGGGAATCACCCCTCCACTTT. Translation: CASSIAGWESPLHF.